The 6 T cell receptor beta chains below come from one sample, sequenced in a study of persistence of HIV-infected CD4 T cells. The immunoSEQ assay was version 4, run in survey mode. Repertoires were generated with immunoSEQ multiplex PCR, while TCRdb's copy carries only in-frame clones and drops some. The sample yields around 13,000 clones, less than 70% seen once. The stimulus was an HIV-1 Gag 15-mer peptide pool, 1 ug/peptide/mL. CD4+ T cells upregulating both CD40 ligand and CD69 were sorted as responding cells. No antigen is known for these receptors. The sequences come from CD4+ T cells sorted from PBMCs after roughly 19-hour stimulation, collected from a patient who received antiretroviral therapy. These receptors were taken from an adult man with HIV who was CMV-seropositive.

The chain employs TRBV19 and TRBJ2-7, with 8 positions matching TRBD1. V was clipped by 7 bases and J by 7 bases; unmatched bases: 15. CDR3 size: 15 residues. The germline CDR1 and CDR2 sequences are LNHDA and SQIVND (reference sequence). The CDR3 reads CASTNGGQGFGEQYF. Here the CDR3 DNA reads TGTGCCAGTACCAACGGAGGACAGGGTTTTGGTGAGCAGTACTTC.

The gene calls are TRBV6-5 and TRBJ1-1; a weak D match, TRBD1 (6 bases). V lost 6 bases and J 3 bases, leaving 14 bases between the germline ends. CDR3 length: 14 amino acids. Germline lookup yields CDR1 MNHEY and CDR2 SVGAGI. This chain's CDR3 is CASRLQGSHTEAFF. Written as DNA, the CDR3 is TGTGCCAGCAGGTTACAGGGTTCCCACACTGAAGCTTTCTTT.

This clone has only a few counts. V is TRBV7-6 and J is TRBJ1-6, with D possibly being TRBD1 (5 bases). The germline V gene encodes CDR1 SGHVS and CDR2 FNYEAQ. The V end lost 1 base, the J end lost 5 bases, and 9 bases lay between the germline ends. The CDR3 length is 15 residues. CDR3 sequence reads: CASSLVGPNNSPLHF. CDR3 bases: TGTGCCAGCAGCTTAGTGGGACCGAATAATTCACCCCTCCACTTT.

The V call is TRBV12-3 or TRBV12-4, the J call TRBJ1-1, with D uncertain. Between the trimmed V and J ends, which lost 2 bases and 5 bases, there was a span of 6 bases. CDR3 size: 12 residues. This CDR3 is CASSLPFTEAFF. The CDR3 DNA reads TGTGCCAGCAGTTTACCGTTTACTGAAGCTTTCTTT.

This clone was seen a handful of times. The V call is TRBV7-2, the J call TRBJ2-5; TRBD2 matches 12 bases. The CDR3 loop spans 15 amino acids. V trimming: 5 bases; J trimming: 8 bases; junction bases outside the gene matches: 9. The germline V gene has CDR1 SGHTA and CDR2 FQGNSA. CDR3: CASSPQTSGSVTQYF. CDR3 in DNA: TGTGCCAGCAGCCCCCAGACTAGCGGGAGTGTCACCCAGTACTTC.

The gene calls are TRBV7-8 and TRBJ1-1, with a tentative D call TRBD1 (5 bases). The V end was cut by 5 bases, the J end by 7 bases, with 14 bases between. CDR1 SGHVS and CDR2 FQNEAQ come from the germline V gene. The CDR3 sequence is 13 residues long. CDR3 DNA sequence: TGTGCCAGCAGCGGCAGGGAATTTGGTGAAGCTTTCTTT. Amino acid sequence: CASSGREFGEAFF.